The rows below give T cell receptor beta chains drawn from one sample of a study of stem cell transplantation in POMP-related autoinflammatory disease. Clones were read by immunoSEQ multiplex PCR, and TCRdb kept only the in-frame ones, dropping some. This table holds tens of thousands of clones, roughly 90% found once. This material consisted of CD4+ T cells from PBMCs, taken after stem cell transplantation. The receptor set was obtained from a human patient with POMP-related autoinflammation and immune dysregulation (PRAID). Some of these T cells may belong to the graft donor. Both conserved end residues are trimmed from each CDR3. The D gene is left open where the match is weak. Where a row states a size, it is once, few, many or the class of an expanded clone; other rows omit it.

V,D,J,size,length,CDR3
TRBV5-1,.,TRBJ2-3,.,10,ASSLGRDTQY
TRBV18,TRBD1,TRBJ1-2,.,13,ASSLRDSLNYGYT
TRBV27,.,TRBJ1-2,.,11,ASRLRFNYGYT
TRBV20-1,.,TRBJ1-1,once,12,SASWQGDPFEAF
TRBV18,.,TRBJ2-3,few,12,ASSRGWGTDTQY
TRBV28,.,TRBJ2-5,.,15,ASSPAPGTRGEETQY
TRBV10-3,TRBD1,TRBJ1-2,.,10,AISGQGGGYT
TRBV5-5,.,TRBJ1-1,few,13,ASSLWEGGNTEAF
TRBV3-1/TRBV3-2,.,TRBJ1-5,medium-sized,13,ASSQDYGHGGPQH
TRBV18,TRBD1,TRBJ1-1,.,15,ASSPAPLQGVGTEAF
TRBV5-1,.,TRBJ2-6,.,13,ASSFTDSGANVLT
TRBV21-1,.,TRBJ2-5,.,12,ASSNEREGETQY
TRBV5-1,.,TRBJ2-7,.,10,ASSLQGREQY
TRBV5-1,TRBD1,TRBJ1-5,.,13,ASSLRGQGNQPQH
TRBV2,TRBD2,TRBJ2-7,.,14,ASSPSLGTRAYEQY
TRBV25-1,.,TRBJ1-6,.,13,ASSELGLYNSPLH
TRBV5-1,.,TRBJ1-2,few,11,ASSSLQGDGYT
TRBV11-2,.,TRBJ2-3,.,12,ASSLVGSTDTQY
TRBV4-1,TRBD2,TRBJ2-2,.,16,ASSQRTLAGANTGELF
TRBV9,.,TRBJ2-7,.,13,ASSPLAGNTYEQY
TRBV4-1,TRBD2,TRBJ2-7,.,16,ASSQGTSGRTFTYEQY
TRBV24-1,TRBD2,TRBJ2-1,.,14,ATSETGTSGGREQF
TRBV29-1,.,TRBJ2-5,.,12,SVAGTPLGETQY
TRBV10-1,.,TRBJ1-1,.,10,ASSGGNTEAF
TRBV6-1,.,TRBJ2-3,.,12,ASSEGLKTDTQY
TRBV28,TRBD1,TRBJ2-5,.,11,ASLQGGRETQY
TRBV24-1,TRBD2,TRBJ2-3,.,14,ATSDPSGTNTDTQY
TRBV5-6,.,TRBJ2-5,.,14,ASSFVMGVSQETQY
TRBV5-1,.,TRBJ2-2,.,12,ASSLELGPGELF
TRBV2,TRBD1,TRBJ1-1,once,13,ASRAQTGLNTEAF
TRBV14,.,TRBJ2-5,.,11,ASSQDFQETQY
TRBV6-6,.,TRBJ1-5,few,12,ASSYGQGIEPQH
TRBV5-1,.,TRBJ2-3,.,13,ASSLVAGSTDTQY
TRBV27,.,TRBJ1-3,.,14,ASLINRPYSGNTIY
TRBV7-9,.,TRBJ1-5,few,12,ASRESGDNQPQH
TRBV5-5,.,TRBJ1-1,.,13,ASSPLPGLGTEAF
TRBV3-1/TRBV3-2,.,TRBJ1-2,.,16,ASSQYGAGSTISYGYT
TRBV7-8,.,TRBJ2-1,.,14,ASSTQLGGWGNEQF
TRBV4-1,.,TRBJ2-3,.,13,ASSQEDDGTDTQY
TRBV7-9,TRBD1,TRBJ2-1,few,13,ASSSRTGFSGEQF
TRBV19,TRBD1,TRBJ1-2,.,14,ATMGRRGQSNYGYT
TRBV5-3,TRBD2,TRBJ2-3,few,15,ARSLAGTSLFTDTQY
TRBV28,.,TRBJ2-1,.,11,ASFRAANNEQF
TRBV30,.,TRBJ1-2,.,12,AWNQYGSNYGYT
TRBV6-1,.,TRBJ1-4,.,13,ASSDGTRFFEKLF